These 2 T cell receptor beta chains originate from one sample sequenced in a study of blood T cell repertoires in COVID-19. The assay was immunoSEQ multiplex PCR, and TCRdb's table has in-frame clones only and misses some. Of 97,000 or so clones detected, about four fifths appear once; the ten largest clones hold about 10%. Material for sequencing was peripheral blood. Every receptor here comes from a middle-aged man with active or convalescent COVID-19.

This chain uses TRBV7-2 with TRBJ1-1; TRBD1 aligns across 7 bases. The V gene end was trimmed by 6 bases and the J gene end by 3 bases; junction bases not matched to a gene: 7. Germline CDR1 reads SGHTA; CDR2 reads FQGNSA. This CDR3 is 14 amino acids long. The CDR3 bases are TGTGCCAGCAGACTCGGACAGGTGTACACTGAAGCTTTCTTT. Translated: CASRLGQVYTEAFF.

CDR3 DNA: TGTGCCAGCAGCAAAAAGGTCCGGGACAGGGGGCTAAAGACCCAGTACTTC. This encodes CASSKKVRDRGLKTQYF. This chain joins TRBV21-1 and TRBJ2-5; TRBD1 is taken as the D call from the table, unchecked against the DNA. TRBV21-1 is described as a pseudogene. CDR3 length: 17 amino acids.